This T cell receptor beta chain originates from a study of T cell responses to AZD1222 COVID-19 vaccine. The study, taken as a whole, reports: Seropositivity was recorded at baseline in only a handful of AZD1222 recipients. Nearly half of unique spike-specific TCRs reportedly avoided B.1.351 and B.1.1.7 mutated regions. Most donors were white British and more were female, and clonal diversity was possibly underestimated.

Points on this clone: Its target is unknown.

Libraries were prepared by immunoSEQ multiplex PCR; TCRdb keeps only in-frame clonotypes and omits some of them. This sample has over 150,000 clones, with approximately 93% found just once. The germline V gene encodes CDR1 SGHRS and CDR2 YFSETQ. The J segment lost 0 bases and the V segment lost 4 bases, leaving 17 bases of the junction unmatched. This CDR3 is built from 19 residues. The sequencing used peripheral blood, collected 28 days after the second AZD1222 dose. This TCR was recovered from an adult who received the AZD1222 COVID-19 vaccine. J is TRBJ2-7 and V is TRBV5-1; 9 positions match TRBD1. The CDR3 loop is CASSTQPRLGQGTSYEQYF. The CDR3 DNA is TGCGCCAGCAGCACCCAGCCTCGGCTGGGACAGGGAACCTCCTACGAGCAGTACTTC.